The present T cell receptor (beta chain) was sequenced within a study of blood T cell repertoires in COVID-19. On the study more broadly: Whether acute or convalescent, the COVID-19 samples came from the United States, Italy and Spain. T cells, B-cell-depleted T cells, or PBMCs provided the cDNA or gDNA that served as material.

In the original processing: Reference gene primer amplification yielded estimated nucleated cell counts. Clones were sequenced by immunoSEQ multiplex PCR, and TCRdb holds only the in-frame ones, with some missing. The V and J calls and clone size come from that table; D and trimming were worked out from the DNA. Here the sample spans around 30,000 clones, 90% to 95% being singletons. Sequencing was performed on peripheral blood. The TCR sequence derives from a male donor with active COVID-19.

The CDR3 nucleotides read TGTGCCAGCAGAGGCTTCCTGACAGGGTACGAGACCCAGTACTTC. It encodes CASRGFLTGYETQYF. The rearrangement joins TRBV2 to TRBJ2-5, with 7 bases fitting TRBD1. Trimming cost V 6 bases and J 5 bases; bases outside gene matches: 12. Germline CDR1 SNHLY, CDR2 FYNNEI. CDR3 length: 15 amino acids.